These 17 T cell receptor beta chains were sequenced from one sample in a study of blood T cell repertoires in COVID-19. The table came from immunoSEQ multiplex PCR; TCRdb's copy has only in-frame clones and leaves some out. The sample shows about 440,000 clones, roughly 91% of them seen only once. Input material: PBMCs or T cells enriched from blood (not recorded which). These receptors all come from a man between 18 and 29 years old who had recovered from COVID-19.

The V call is TRBV28, the J call TRBJ1-1; TRBD1 might be the D (6 bases). Germline V CDR1 and CDR2: MDHEN, SYDVKM. CDR3 length: 12 residues. V dropped 3 bases and J dropped 13 bases, with 15 bases sitting between them. The DNA for the CDR3 is TGTGCCAGCAGTTTCTCCTTGAACAGGGATTTCTTT. Amino acid sequence: CASSFSLNRDFF.

This clone has more than one count but fewer than ten. V usage is TRBV27 and J usage is TRBJ2-2, with TRBD1 matching 9 bases. J gave up 6 bases and V 2 bases, and 7 bases lay outside the gene matches. The CDR3 consists of 16 residues. Germline CDR1 reads MNHEY; CDR2 reads SMNVEV (reference sequence). The CDR3 DNA reads as TGTGCCAGCAGTTTACGGGGACAGGGTTGGCCCGGGGAGCTGTTTTTT. It translates to CASSLRGQGWPGELFF.

This chain joins TRBV29-1 and TRBJ1-2, with D possibly being TRBD1 (6 bases). Trimming took off 6 bases at V and 5 bases at J, with 13 bases between the two ends. Germline CDR1 is SQVTM and CDR2 is ANQGSEA. CDR3 size: 12 residues. Here the CDR3 reads CSVRTEGYGYTF. The CDR3, as DNA: TGCAGCGTCCGGACAGAGGGGTATGGCTACACCTTC.

The chain carries TRBV12-5 and TRBJ1-5, with no clear D. CDR1 and CDR2 from the germline V gene are LGHNT and FRNRAP. This CDR3 is built from 13 residues. Trimming took 6 bases from V and 4 from J, leaving 10 bases between them. The CDR3 DNA sequence: TGTGCTAGTGGACAACAGAGAAATCAGCCCCAGCATTTT. It yields the protein CASGQQRNQPQHF.

This rearrangement joins TRBV2 to TRBJ2-5; D remains ambiguous. This CDR3 region has 11 residues. Trimming cost V 7 bases and J 5 bases, with 8 bases left between them. Germline V gene sequence: CDR1 SNHLY, CDR2 FYNNEI. CDR3: CASNFRETQYF. Here the CDR3 DNA reads TGTGCCAGCAATTTTCGGGAGACCCAGTACTTC.

The CDR3 DNA reads TGCGCCACCAATCAGGGGGTTGGCTACAATGAGCAGTTCTTC. Encoded protein: CATNQGVGYNEQFF. V and J are TRBV5-1 and TRBJ2-1, with 7 bases matching TRBD1. The V and J ends lost 9 bases and 3 bases, in that order; junction bases with no gene match: 9. In germline, CDR1 is SGHRS, CDR2 YFSETQ. The CDR3 sequence is 14 residues long.

The rearrangement uses TRBV29-1 and TRBJ1-5, with 7 bases matching TRBD1. Germline CDR1 reads SQVTM; CDR2 reads ANQGSEA. J gave up 1 base and V 4 bases, and 1 base lay outside the gene matches. The CDR3 covers 13 residues. The CDR3 here is CSVGGQSNQPQHF. The DNA for the CDR3 is TGCAGCGTTGGGGGACAGAGCAATCAGCCCCAGCATTTT.

The rearrangement uses TRBV19 and TRBJ1-5; D not resolved. This CDR3 has 17 amino acids. The germline V gene has CDR1 LNHDA and CDR2 SQIVND (reference sequence). V lost 3 bases, J lost 3 bases, and 18 bases lay in between. CDR3 loop: CASSMSAWRKNNQPQHF. CDR3 bases: TGTGCCAGTAGTATGTCGGCTTGGAGAAAGAACAATCAGCCCCAGCATTTT.

The J gene is TRBJ1-1, the V gene TRBV5-5; D perhaps matches TRBD1 (5 bases). CDR1 is SGHKS and CDR2 is YYEKEE in the germline V gene (reference sequence). V gave up 3 bases and J gave up 1 base, with 13 bases separating them. The CDR3 sequence is 15 residues long. CDR3 nucleotides: TGTGCCAGCAGCTGGGCGGGGGGTACGAACACTGAAGCTTTCTTT. Protein: CASSWAGGTNTEAFF. The entire variable domain, with the rest obtained from reference TRBV5-5 and TRBJ1-1, is as follows: DAGVTQSPTHLIKTRGQQVTLRCSPISGHKSVSWYQQVLGQGPQFIFQYYEKEERGRGNFPDRFSARQFPNYSSELNVNALLLGDSALYLCASSWAGGTNTEAFFGQGTRLTVV.

The V and J genes are TRBV11-3 and TRBJ1-3; no reliable D call. This CDR3 region has 13 residues. In germline, CDR1 is SGHNT, CDR2 YENEEA. The V gene lost 5 bases and the J gene lost 9 bases, with 14 bases spanning the gap. CDR3 region: CASSTETRGTIYF. Here the CDR3 DNA reads TGTGCCAGCAGCACCGAAACAAGAGGCACCATATATTTT.

The J gene is TRBJ2-5, the V gene TRBV29-1, with 7 bases fitting TRBD2. Germline V gene data show CDR1 as SQVTM and CDR2 as ANQGSEA. Losses at the gene ends were 4 bases for V and 7 bases for J; bases not matched to a gene: 6. The CDR3 is 12 amino acids. Here the CDR3 DNA reads TGCAGCGTTGGGGGGGGGACGCGGACCCAGTACTTC. This encodes CSVGGGTRTQYF.

The chain joins TRBV30 to TRBJ1-6, with no clear D. The germline CDR1 and CDR2 sequences are GTSNPN and SVGIG (reference sequence). Trimming shortened V by 1 base and J by 2 bases, and 9 bases separated the two germline ends. This CDR3 spans 15 amino acids. The DNA for the CDR3 is TGTGCCTGGAGTGGGCGGATTGCCTATAATTCACCCCTCCACTTT. Amino acid sequence: CAWSGRIAYNSPLHF.

This clone was detected once. The V call is TRBV7-2, the J call TRBJ2-1; 10 bases align to TRBD2. V lost 5 bases and J lost 4; bases outside the gene matches: 5. Germline-derived CDR1 and CDR2 are SGHTA and FQGNSA. The CDR3 runs to 15 residues. The DNA for the CDR3 is TGTGCCAGCAGCCACCCACTAGCGGGATACAATGAGCAGTTCTTC. It codes for CASSHPLAGYNEQFF.

The chain joins TRBV19 to TRBJ1-1; no definite D call. Trimming removed 6 bases from V and 2 bases from J, with 10 bases in between. The CDR3 has 13 amino acids. CDR1 LNHDA and CDR2 SQIVND come from the germline V gene (reference sequence). The CDR3 spells CASSTVTNTEAFF. DNA of the CDR3: TGTGCCAGTAGCACAGTGACAAACACTGAAGCTTTCTTT. Using reference TRBV19 and TRBJ1-1 for the parts outside the CDR3, the full variable domain is DGGITQSPKYLFRKEGQNVTLSCEQNLNHDAMYWYRQDPGQGLRLIYYSQIVNDFQKGDIAEGYSVSREKKESFPLTVTSAQKNPTAFYLCASSTVTNTEAFFGQGTRLTVV.

This chain uses TRBV6-5 with TRBJ2-3; a weak D match, TRBD2 (6 bases). The CDR3 has 13 amino acids. Germline lookup yields CDR1 MNHEY and CDR2 SVGAGI. V was pared by 6 bases and J by 5 bases, with 12 bases between. The CDR3 region has the DNA TGTGCCAGCAGCCCCGCGGGAAGAGATACGCAGTATTTT. It codes for CASSPAGRDTQYF.

The rearrangement uses TRBV19 and TRBJ1-2, with D hard to call. Looked up from germline, CDR1 is LNHDA and CDR2 is SQIVND (reference sequence). CDR3 length: 12 amino acids. V dropped 6 bases and J dropped 8 bases, with 13 bases sitting between them. The CDR3 nucleotides read TGTGCCAGTAGGGGCCCACCGGGGGGCTACACCTTC. It translates to CASRGPPGGYTF. The full variable domain, completed using reference TRBV19 and TRBJ1-2, is DGGITQSPKYLFRKEGQNVTLSCEQNLNHDAMYWYRQDPGQGLRLIYYSQIVNDFQKGDIAEGYSVSREKKESFPLTVTSAQKNPTAFYLCASRGPPGGYTFGSGTRLTVV.

This chain uses TRBV30 with TRBJ1-2; TRBD1 agrees at 7 bases. Per the germline V gene, CDR1 is GTSNPN and CDR2 is SVGIG (reference sequence). This CDR3 has 13 amino acids. The V gene end was trimmed by 2 bases and the J gene end by 5 bases; junction bases not matched to a gene: 5. CDR3 sequence reads: CAWSFDREYGYTF. CDR3 DNA: TGTGCCTGGAGTTTCGACAGGGAGTATGGCTACACCTTC.